This section outlines one T cell receptor (beta chain) sequence together with its context. Its antigen is as yet unknown. This specimen comes from a study of shared clonotypes between healthy human individuals. Assay: immunoSEQ multiplex PCR; the TCRdb copy retains only in-frame clones and omits some. The table includes about 610,000 clones, approximately 96% detected once. Positive CCR7 selection of CD45RO-negative cells yielded the naive CD8 cells, and terminally differentiated effector memory CD45RA+ cells were excluded. The CDR3 loop spans 13 amino acids. Trimming removed 8 bases from V and 3 bases from J, with 13 bases in between. Per germline, CDR1 SNHLY and CDR2 FYNNEI. Study-wide findings and caveats: Naive subsets generally had larger estimated richness than memory subsets. It was observed that 4% to 6% of naive CD4 clonotypes were shared across a handful of donors.

The sequencing input was naive CD8+ T cells sorted from blood. The chain links TRBV2 to TRBJ2-5; D may be TRBD1 (6 bases). The source is a woman aged 30 to 39 in good health. The chain's CDR3 is CASAPPGEETQYF. CDR3 DNA: TGTGCCAGCGCCCCTCCAGGGGAAGAGACCCAGTACTTC.